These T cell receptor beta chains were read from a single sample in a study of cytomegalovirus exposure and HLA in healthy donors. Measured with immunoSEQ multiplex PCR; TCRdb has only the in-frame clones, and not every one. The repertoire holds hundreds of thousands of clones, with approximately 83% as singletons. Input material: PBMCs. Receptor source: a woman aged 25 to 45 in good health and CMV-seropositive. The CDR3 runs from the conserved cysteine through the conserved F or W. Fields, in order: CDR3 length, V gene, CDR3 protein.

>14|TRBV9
CASSVGSLLAEAFF
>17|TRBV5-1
CASSLSPTSSSTDTQYF
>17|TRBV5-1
CASSPTNAGTGGNEQFF
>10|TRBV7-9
CASSLDEQYF
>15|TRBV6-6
CASSSLRGENTEAFF
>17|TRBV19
CASSLNPAGSNTGELFF
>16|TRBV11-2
CASSLPTGVPQETQYF
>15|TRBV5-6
CASSLKLAGVNEQFF
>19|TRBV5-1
CASSPRYKGNLLNTGELFF
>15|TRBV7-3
CASSPSWTRHNEQFF
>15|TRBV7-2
CASSTRLASSYEQYF
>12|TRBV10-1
CASRGPNTEAFF
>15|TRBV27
CASSRTPGQHYGYTF
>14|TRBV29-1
CSVEGGGSYNEQFF
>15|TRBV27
CASSYTLTRSDTQYF
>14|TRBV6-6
CASSAAGSYNEQFF
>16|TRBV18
CASSPLSSARTDTQYF
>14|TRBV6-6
CASRPSRGGETQYF
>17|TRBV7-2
CASSLARTGADGYGYTF
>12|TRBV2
CASSDSPGTQYF
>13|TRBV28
CASSSIQGYEAFF
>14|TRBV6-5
CASSYSPSNYGYTF
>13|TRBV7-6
CASSHPNTNEQFF
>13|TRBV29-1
CSVDREGTDTQYF
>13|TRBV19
CASSRDNNYGYTF
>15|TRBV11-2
CASSPGGGHTGELFF
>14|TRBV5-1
CASSPTTVNTEAFF
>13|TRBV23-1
CASSQGLWKKAFF
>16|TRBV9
CASSLKGQGVRHEQYF
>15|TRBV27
CASSLQALRNTEAFF
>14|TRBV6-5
CASRTGGRNQPQHF
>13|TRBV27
CASSLGVRDTQYF
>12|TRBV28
CASSFQTGELFF
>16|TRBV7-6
CASSLFLAGDTGELFF
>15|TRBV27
CASKVRDRGFYEQYF
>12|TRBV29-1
CSVASGYNEQFF
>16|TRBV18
CASSPQGAGGNQPQHF
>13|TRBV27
CASSSGPGQPQHF
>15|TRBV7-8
CASSGRTSAYNEQFF
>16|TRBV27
CASSLSIGGQGREQFF
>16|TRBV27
CASSPRVAGVQETQYF
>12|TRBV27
CASSLGSYEQYF
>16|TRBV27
CASSLGFGTGGYEQYF
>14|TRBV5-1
CASSLEGEVQPQHF
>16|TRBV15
CATSRLPGQGGGEQYF
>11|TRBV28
CASSLQGKLFF
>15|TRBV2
CASSIRTSETDTQYF
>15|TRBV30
CAWSGGQGAGQPQHF
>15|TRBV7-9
CASSFGRGKVYEQYF
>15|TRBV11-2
CASSLGDTGQRGYTF
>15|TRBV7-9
CASSLIRGRYNEQFF
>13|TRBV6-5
CASSLDRNYGYTF
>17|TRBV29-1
CSVEEAGGISGANVLTF
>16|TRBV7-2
CASSFLGTENTGELFF
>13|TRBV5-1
CASSSARGGEQYF
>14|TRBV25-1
CASSEPGIREKLFF
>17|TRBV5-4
CASSLGGGQRSTGELFF
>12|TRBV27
CASSLGNNEQFF
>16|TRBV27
CASSPRGGGTYNEQFF